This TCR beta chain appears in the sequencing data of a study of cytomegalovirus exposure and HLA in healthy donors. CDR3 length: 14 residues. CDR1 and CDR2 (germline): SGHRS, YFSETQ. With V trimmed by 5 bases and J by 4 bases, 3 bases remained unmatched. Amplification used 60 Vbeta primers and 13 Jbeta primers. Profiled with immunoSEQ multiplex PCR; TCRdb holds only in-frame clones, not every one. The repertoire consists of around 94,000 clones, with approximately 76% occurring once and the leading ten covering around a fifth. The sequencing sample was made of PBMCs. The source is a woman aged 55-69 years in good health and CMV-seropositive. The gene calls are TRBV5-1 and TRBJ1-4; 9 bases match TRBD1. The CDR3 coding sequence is TGCGCCAGCAGACCGGGACAGGGTAATGAAAAACTGTTTTTT. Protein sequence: CASRPGQGNEKLFF.